This TCR beta chain was obtained from a study of beta chain features in type 1 diabetes. Study information: Cell yields, age and gender were similar between patients and healthy donors. Study results and caveats: For Type 1 diabetes patients, all four CD4+ subsets carried TCRB CDR3s that were moderately but significantly shorter. The naive, central memory and Treg TCRB repertoires showed an apparent similarity that was greater among patients than among healthy donors. Whatever favoring of shorter templates PCR might show would apply equally to patients and controls.

Regarding this clone: Antigen unknown.

Germline-derived CDR1 and CDR2 are MNHEY and SMNVEV (reference sequence). The V end was cut by 6 bases, the J end by 8 bases, with 14 bases between. The CDR3 consists of 13 residues. Expressed TCRB transcripts were sequenced, since all the RNA that had been isolated was reverse transcribed. This table comes from immunoSEQ multiplex PCR, and its TCRdb copy is limited to in-frame clones, with some not included. The table has around 140,000 clones, under 11% seen once. The sequenced sample was naive CD4+ T cells from blood. The source of this sequence is a man between 18 and 29 years old in good health. The rearrangement uses TRBV27 and TRBJ2-1; the D gene is possibly TRBD2 (6 bases). The CDR3, as DNA: TGTGCCAGCAGAACGGGGGTTGGTTATGAGCAGTTCTTC. Protein: CASRTGVGYEQFF.